Listed below are T cell receptor beta chains from one sample, sequenced in a study of CD8 T cells in ankylosing spondylitis. MiXCR, run by TCRdb on the 5' RACE reads, gives a single entry per CDR3 protein. The repertoire has over 700,000 distinct CDR3 sequences, 19% of them found once; the top ten carry about 20%. The sequencing sample was made of blood, either unsorted or a sorted T cell fraction (not recorded which). The receptors were sampled from a male donor with ankylosing spondylitis. CDR3s include the opening cysteine and the closing phenylalanine or tryptophan. The D gene is left open where the match is weak. Size is omitted from some rows. Given values are once, few, many or a class for expanded clones.

D	V	J	size	DNA	CDR3
TRBD1	TRBV10-3	TRBJ2-5	once	TGTGCCATCAGTGAGTCGACAGGGAATCCAGAGACCCAGTACTTC	CAISESTGNPETQYF
TRBD1	TRBV20-1	TRBJ1-4	.	TGCAGTGCTACCACCCGGGACAGTGGTGAAAAACTGTTTTTT	CSATTRDSGEKLFF
TRBD1	TRBV20-1	TRBJ2-1	.	TGCAGTGCTAACAGAAATGGACAGGGGGCACGAGAGCAGTTCTTC	CSANRNGQGAREQFF
TRBD1	TRBV7-2	TRBJ2-7	many	TGTGCCAGCAGCTTAGACCCGGGACAGACCTACGAGCAGTACTTC	CASSLDPGQTYEQYF
.	TRBV29-1	TRBJ2-2	few	TGCAGCGGGTACTCGGACTCCCTCGGCGGGGAGCTGTTTTTT	CSGYSDSLGGELFF
TRBD2	TRBV11-2	TRBJ2-5	few	TGTGCCAGCAGCCGTGGGACTACCCAAGAGACCCAGTACTTC	CASSRGTTQETQYF
.	TRBV5-1	TRBJ1-1	few	TGCGCCAGCAGCGACAGACCTCAATCCGTCGAAGCTTTCTTT	CASSDRPQSVEAFF
TRBD1	TRBV7-9	TRBJ1-1	.	TGTGCCAGCATCGGGACAGGGCCGTGGGACACTGAAGCTTTCTTT	CASIGTGPWDTEAFF
TRBD2	TRBV6-2/TRBV6-3	TRBJ2-2	.	TGTGCCAGCAACCCCTCGGGGGGACTAGCGAACACCGGGGAGCTGTTTTTT	CASNPSGGLANTGELFF
.	TRBV20-1	TRBJ2-1	.	TGCAGTGCTAGTCAAACTAGTCGCAATGAGCAGTTCTTC	CSASQTSRNEQFF
TRBD2	TRBV5-1	TRBJ2-5	.	TGCGCCAGCAGCACTCGGACTAGCGGTCTCCAAGAGACCCAGTACTTC	CASSTRTSGLQETQYF
.	TRBV20-1	TRBJ1-5	few	TGCAGTGCTAGAGATCAGGGCTATCAGCCCCAGCATTTT	CSARDQGYQPQHF
.	TRBV14	TRBJ2-3	.	TGTGCCAGCAGCCCCTGGACCTCCACAGATACGCAGTATTTT	CASSPWTSTDTQYF
.	TRBV20-1	TRBJ1-1	.	TGCAGTGCTAGTAAGGGCCCCATGAACACTGAAGCTTTCTTT	CSASKGPMNTEAFF
.	TRBV10-3	TRBJ1-5	many	TGTGCCATCAGCCAATATAGCAATCAGCCCCAGCATTTT	CAISQYSNQPQHF
.	TRBV6-5	TRBJ1-2	.	TGTGCCAGCAGTAACGAGACTCCCCCGGTAAGGGGCTACACCTTC	CASSNETPPVRGYTF
.	TRBV12-3/TRBV12-4	TRBJ1-5	.	TGTGCCAGCCGAACTCCGGGGGCGCCCCAGCATTTT	CASRTPGAPQHF
TRBD2	TRBV5-1	TRBJ2-1	.	TGCGCCAGCAGCAGTCTAGCGGCAGCTTACAATGAGCAGTTCTTC	CASSSLAAAYNEQFF
.	TRBV12-3/TRBV12-4	TRBJ2-5	.	TGTGCCAGCAGTTCAATTGCGGCTCGACGTCAAGAGACCCAGTACTTC	CASSSIAARRQETQYF
.	TRBV2	TRBJ1-6	.	TGTGCCAGCGGCAAAGGGGGAGGGATTCTTAATTCACCCCTCCACTTT	CASGKGGGILNSPLHF
TRBD1	TRBV12-3/TRBV12-4	TRBJ2-3	many	TGTGCCAGCAGCCGACAGGGGCCCGATACGCAGTATTTT	CASSRQGPDTQYF
.	TRBV29-1	TRBJ2-2	.	TGCAGCGTTGATGATGGGGTATCGAGCACCGGGGAGCTGTTTTTT	CSVDDGVSSTGELFF
.	TRBV10-3	TRBJ2-7	few	TGTGCCATCAGTGGAGGGGGATATGGCGAGCAGTACTTC	CAISGGGYGEQYF
TRBD2	TRBV20-1	TRBJ2-5	.	TGCAGTGCTAGTCCACTGGGAGGGGAAGAGACCCAGTACTTC	CSASPLGGEETQYF
.	TRBV27	TRBJ2-3	.	TGTGCCAGCAGTTTATTTCAGTCCCACACAGATACGCAGTATTTT	CASSLFQSHTDTQYF
.	TRBV6-5	TRBJ1-2	few	TGTGCCAGCAGTTACGGGCGGTTTGGATATGGCTACACCTTC	CASSYGRFGYGYTF
.	TRBV5-5	TRBJ1-5	.	TGTGCCAGCAGCTTTCGGACTGATCAGCCCCAGCATTTT	CASSFRTDQPQHF
TRBD1	TRBV12-3/TRBV12-4	TRBJ1-2	few	TGTGCCAGCAGGAACAGGGGACTGAGGGTTTCTAACTATGGCTACACCTTC	CASRNRGLRVSNYGYTF
.	TRBV27	TRBJ1-1	few	TGTGCCAGCAGGAAACAGGGCCCGGGCACTGAAGCTTTCTTT	CASRKQGPGTEAFF
.	TRBV4-1	TRBJ1-5	.	TGCGCCAGCAGCCAAGATCAGGCAGGGTGGCGGAATCAGCCCCAGCATTTT	CASSQDQAGWRNQPQHF
.	TRBV29-1	TRBJ1-1	few	TGCAGCGTTGAAGGAAGGGGGGCTGTGAACACTGAAGCTTTCTTT	CSVEGRGAVNTEAFF
.	TRBV4-3	TRBJ2-1	many	TGCGCCAGCAGCCAAGATCGCGGGGGCTTCCCCTACAATGAGCAGTTCTTC	CASSQDRGGFPYNEQFF
TRBD2	TRBV7-8	TRBJ2-1	.	TGTGCCAGCAGCGAATCCCGGGCGGGCGGGAGGTCCTACAATGAGCAGTTCTTC	CASSESRAGGRSYNEQFF
TRBD2	TRBV20-1	TRBJ2-2	few	TGCAGTGCTAGAGTACTAGCGGGAGAGGTCACCGGGGAGCTGTTTTTT	CSARVLAGEVTGELFF
TRBD2	TRBV4-1	TRBJ2-7	.	TGCGCCAGCAGCCAAGGGACTAGCCCTACCTACGAGCAGTACTTC	CASSQGTSPTYEQYF
TRBD2	TRBV25-1	TRBJ2-1	.	TGTGCCAGCAGTGAAGGTAGCGGGGGGCTAGGGGAGCAGTTCTTC	CASSEGSGGLGEQFF
TRBD1	TRBV7-9	TRBJ1-5	few	TGTGCCAGCAGTCTGGACAGGTCCGGTCAGCCCCAGCATTTT	CASSLDRSGQPQHF
TRBD1	TRBV7-9	TRBJ1-1	.	TGTGCCAGCAGCTCCTGGACAGGGTTTCATGCTTTCTTT	CASSSWTGFHAFF
TRBD1	TRBV20-1	TRBJ2-2	.	TGCAGTGCTAGGGGACAGGACCGCACCGGGGAGCTGTTTTTT	CSARGQDRTGELFF
.	TRBV3-1	TRBJ2-7	many	TGTGCCAGCAGCCAAGTCCAGGGGGGCTACGAGCAGTACTTC	CASSQVQGGYEQYF
TRBD1	TRBV7-2	TRBJ1-1	few	TGTGCCAGCAGCTTAAGGAAGGGGGCCGAAGCTTTCTTT	CASSLRKGAEAFF
.	TRBV4-1	TRBJ2-7	.	TGCGCCAGCAGTAGGGGCGAGACCTACGAGCAGTACTTC	CASSRGETYEQYF
TRBD1	TRBV12-3/TRBV12-4	TRBJ1-5	few	TGTGCCAGCAGTTTCGGGACAGGGCTCCAGCATTTT	CASSFGTGLQHF
.	TRBV5-1	TRBJ1-4	many	TGCGCCAGCAGCTTGGGAACAGGGAATGAAAAACTGTTTTTT	CASSLGTGNEKLFF
.	TRBV12-3/TRBV12-4	TRBJ2-5	many	TGTGCCAGCAGTTTTGCACAGGGTGGGCGGGAGACCCAGTACTTC	CASSFAQGGRETQYF
.	TRBV29-1	TRBJ2-3	.	TGCAGCGGGGACCTGGGAACAGATACGCAGTATTTT	CSGDLGTDTQYF
.	TRBV12-3/TRBV12-4	TRBJ2-3	few	TGTGCCAGCAGTTCGGCCAGGCGCACAGATACGCAGTATTTT	CASSSARRTDTQYF
TRBD1	TRBV20-1	TRBJ1-4	once	TGCAGTGTCACAGGGGCGGGGAATGAAAAACTGTTTTTT	CSVTGAGNEKLFF
.	TRBV2	TRBJ2-4	few	TGTGCCAGCAGTGAAAACAGAGTAGCCAAAAACATTCAGTACTTC	CASSENRVAKNIQYF
TRBD2	TRBV7-2	TRBJ2-4	few	TGTGCCAGCTCCCCCCACGGGGGGGCCGGGAACATTCAGTACTTC	CASSPHGGAGNIQYF